Detailed here is one T cell receptor (beta chain). This sample was taken from a study of T-cell reconstitution after alpha-beta-depleted transplantation in children. CDR3 length equals 14 residues. J gave up 0 bases and V 8 bases, and 3 bases lay outside the gene matches. CDR1 is MDHEN and CDR2 is SYDVKM in the germline V gene. Unique molecular identifiers featured in how the TCRbeta library was prepared. Each CDR3 protein gets one entry after TCRdb re-called the PCR reads with MiXCR. The sample contains around 360,000 distinct CDR3 sequences, 9% to 12% of which appear only once. The receptor's source is a human donor who donated a stem cell graft to a child with acute lymphoblastic leukemia. The chain recombines TRBV28 with TRBJ1-5; 8 bases are a match to TRBD1. This material consisted of PBMCs from the stem cell graft donor, taken from the stem cell graft. Here the CDR3 DNA reads TGTGCCAGCTTTACAGGGGGTAGCAATCAGCCCCAGCATTTT. Amino acids: CASFTGGSNQPQHF.